This T cell receptor beta chain was identified during a study of blood T cell repertoires in COVID-19. Study details: Samples came from the United States, Italy and Spain, spanning acute and convalescent COVID-19. PBMCs, B-cell-depleted T cells, or T cells provided the cDNA or gDNA that made up the material.

Profiled with immunoSEQ multiplex PCR; TCRdb holds only in-frame clones, not every one. The sample records some 60,000 clones, 91% being singletons. V dropped 4 bases and J dropped 8 bases, with 19 bases sitting between them. The CDR3 spans 16 residues. CDR1 SGHNT and CDR2 YYREEE come from the germline V gene (reference sequence). Sequencing was done on a sample of peripheral blood. The chain is built from TRBV5-4 and TRBJ1-6; possibly TRBD1 for D (5 bases). The TCR originated in a man in his 60s with acute or convalescent COVID-19. The CDR3 DNA is TGTGCCAGCAGCCTGGGGTCGGGGGGAGGACATTCACCCCTCCACTTT. Amino acid sequence: CASSLGSGGGHSPLHF.